What follows is one T cell receptor (beta chain) and its context. Negative isolation was applied to CD8+ and CD4+ T cells, and FACS enrichment was applied to TEMRA cells. The RNA input was 0.5 to 1 ug, and it was reverse transcribed with random hexamers. Amplification of TCR beta CDR3 used immunoSEQ multiplex PCR across 54 Vbeta and 13 Jbeta. TCRdb reprocessed the immunoSEQ multiplex PCR reads via MiXCR and lists one record per CDR3 protein. Among around 190,000 distinct CDR3 sequences listed, 85% to 95% were seen once. This record belongs to a study of CD8 T cells in Susac syndrome. The CDR3 is 15 residues long. Germline V gene lookup returns CDR1 KGHDR and CDR2 SFDVKD. Between the trimmed V and J ends, which lost 4 bases and 8 bases, there was a span of 17 bases.

The sequencing input was CD4+ T cells from PBMCs. This chain links TRBV24-1 with TRBJ2-1; D unclear. The receptor was isolated from a human donor in good health. The CDR3 coding sequence is TGTGCCACCAGTGAATGGACCCTCGACGGCCATGAGCAGTTCTTC. This gives the protein CATSEWTLDGHEQFF.